This record covers a single TCR beta chain. Its antigen is currently unknown. This specimen belongs to a study of cytomegalovirus exposure and HLA in healthy donors. Study-level findings and limits: Altogether, 160 or so TCR beta chains were recorded as cytomegalovirus-associated. In a later analysis, common viral pathogens appeared linked to several of the most significant clusters.

With V trimmed by 1 base and J by 3 bases, 7 bases remained unmatched. Germline-derived CDR1 and CDR2 are SGHVS and FQNEAQ. The CDR3 is made up of 17 amino acids. The study ran its PCR with 60 Vbeta and 13 Jbeta primers. Original methodology: In a later analysis, the count reached some 73 million unique TCR beta chains, with around 10 million shared. Sequencing used immunoSEQ multiplex PCR; TCRdb keeps in-frame clones, though not all of them. V, J and clone size derive from that table, while D and trimming were established from the DNA sequence. The sample contains 250,000 to 350,000 clones, roughly 88% of which appear only once.

Sequencing was carried out using PBMCs. The clonotype comes from a man aged 35 to 55 in good health and CMV-seropositive. V usage is TRBV7-8 and J usage is TRBJ2-3, with 10 bases aligning to TRBD2. In nucleotides, the CDR3 is TGTGCCAGCAGCTTAGTGGCTAGCGGGAGTCGGACAGATACGCAGTATTTT. Amino acids: CASSLVASGSRTDTQYF.